A selection of T cell receptor beta chains follows, all from one sample in a study of regulatory T cells in long-lasting Graves disease. One entry per CDR3 protein, called by TCRdb with MiXCR from the multiplex PCR reads. The sample has some 220,000 distinct CDR3 sequences, roughly a fifth seen once; the top ten hold 10% to 15%. These data were likewise used in another study, on T cells in Graves' hyperthyroidism and ophthalmopathy.

The sequencing used peripheral blood mononuclear cells (PBMCs), collected at new diagnosis, from a patient treated with antithyroid drugs. These TCRs come from a woman in her 30s with Graves disease. Each CDR3 is given with its conserved first and last residue. The D gene is left open where the match is weak. Not every row has a clone size; where given, it reads once, few, many or a size class.

TRBV5-1	many	-	TRBJ2-3	CASSLQRYTDTQYF	TGCGCCAGCAGCTTGCAGCGTTACACAGATACGCAGTATTTT
TRBV12-3/TRBV12-4	many	TRBD1	TRBJ1-1	CASRTPPGQGRTEAFF	TGTGCCAGCAGAACGCCTCCGGGACAGGGAAGAACTGAAGCTTTCTTT
TRBV6-1	-	-	TRBJ1-2	CASKQQERIDYTF	TGTGCCAGCAAGCAACAGGAACGGATAGACTACACCTTC
TRBV9	many	-	TRBJ1-3	CASSVSSGNTIYF	TGTGCCAGCAGTGTGAGCTCTGGAAACACCATATATTTT
TRBV27	-	-	TRBJ1-2	CASSLKGYYGYTF	TGTGCCAGCAGTTTAAAGGGGTACTATGGCTACACCTTC
TRBV6-2/TRBV6-3	many	-	TRBJ2-7	CASSYPGADLPSYEQYF	TGTGCCAGCAGTTACCCCGGGGCCGATCTCCCTTCCTACGAGCAGTACTTC
TRBV11-3	many	-	TRBJ2-2	CASSPGQYTGELFF	TGTGCCAGCAGCCCCGGACAGTACACCGGGGAGCTGTTTTTT
TRBV13	many	-	TRBJ2-1	CASSRQGEYNEQFF	TGTGCCAGCAGCAGACAAGGGGAATACAATGAGCAGTTCTTC
TRBV27	few	TRBD1	TRBJ1-6	CASGRQGFNSPLHF	TGTGCCAGCGGTAGACAGGGGTTCAATTCACCCCTCCACTTT
TRBV5-1	many	-	TRBJ1-1	CASSPGTLNTEAFF	TGCGCCAGCAGCCCCGGGACACTGAACACTGAAGCTTTCTTT
TRBV20-1	many	TRBD1	TRBJ1-2	CSARDRGRYGYTF	TGCAGTGCCCGGGACAGGGGACGTTACGGCTACACCTTC
TRBV15	many	-	TRBJ2-5	CATSGFSVSMGERETQYF	TGTGCCACCAGCGGATTTTCGGTTTCTATGGGGGAGAGGGAGACCCAGTACTTC
TRBV6-1	-	TRBD1	TRBJ1-5	CASRDRGDSNQPQHF	TGTGCCAGCAGGGACAGGGGGGATAGCAATCAGCCCCAGCATTTT
TRBV27	many	TRBD1	TRBJ1-1	CASSLDRLNTEAFF	TGTGCCAGCAGTTTGGACAGGCTGAACACTGAAGCTTTCTTT
TRBV18	-	-	TRBJ2-3	CAGSPPALSDTQYF	TGTGCCGGCTCACCACCGGCCCTCTCAGATACGCAGTATTTT
TRBV12-3/TRBV12-4	many	TRBD1	TRBJ1-2	CASSTRQGAYGYTF	TGTGCCAGCAGCACAAGACAGGGGGCCTATGGCTACACCTTC
TRBV9	many	-	TRBJ1-6	CASSVSGAWPLHF	TGTGCCAGCAGCGTAAGTGGGGCATGGCCCCTCCACTTT
TRBV6-1	-	-	TRBJ1-5	CASSDSRANQPQHF	TGTGCCAGCAGTGATAGTAGGGCCAATCAGCCCCAGCATTTT
TRBV2	-	TRBD2	TRBJ2-2	CASSDASGGANTGELFF	TGTGCCAGCAGTGACGCTAGCGGGGGCGCGAACACCGGGGAGCTGTTTTTT
TRBV6-2/TRBV6-3	-	-	TRBJ1-1	CASSDLGGRNTEAFF	TGTGCCAGCAGTGACCTAGGGGGACGGAACACTGAAGCTTTCTTT
TRBV19	many	TRBD2	TRBJ2-2	CASSRLAGNTGELFF	TGTGCCAGTAGCCGACTAGCGGGGAACACCGGGGAGCTGTTTTTT
TRBV6-2/TRBV6-3	many	TRBD1	TRBJ2-2	CASSYSPGGGTGELFF	TGTGCCAGCAGTTACTCGCCAGGGGGCGGGACCGGGGAGCTGTTTTTT
TRBV2	-	-	TRBJ2-7	CASCGFEGAYEQYF	TGTGCCAGCTGCGGGTTCGAGGGCGCCTACGAGCAGTACTTC
TRBV12-3/TRBV12-4	many	TRBD1	TRBJ1-5	CASSPGTARWPQHF	TGTGCCAGCAGTCCCGGGACAGCCCGATGGCCCCAGCATTTT
TRBV2	-	TRBD1	TRBJ2-5	CASSAGTGAYETQYF	TGTGCCAGCAGTGCCGGGACAGGGGCGTACGAGACCCAGTACTTC
TRBV7-9	many	-	TRBJ2-7	CASSRGLYEQYF	TGTGCCAGCAGTCGAGGACTCTACGAGCAGTACTTC
TRBV29-1	many	-	TRBJ1-1	CSGYMNTEAFF	TGCAGCGGCTACATGAACACTGAAGCTTTCTTT
TRBV20-1	-	TRBD1	TRBJ1-5	CSAMDRVGVSNQPQHF	TGCAGTGCCATGGACAGGGTCGGGGTAAGCAATCAGCCCCAGCATTTT
TRBV7-9	many	-	TRBJ2-5	CASSLGAQQETQYF	TGTGCCAGCAGCTTAGGTGCGCAACAAGAGACCCAGTACTTC
TRBV20-1	many	-	TRBJ2-7	CSSLLAYEQYF	TGCAGTTCACTTCTAGCTTACGAGCAGTACTTC
TRBV12-3/TRBV12-4	-	-	TRBJ2-1	CASTPLPRGGYNEQFF	TGTGCCAGCACCCCCCTCCCGAGGGGGGGTTACAATGAGCAGTTCTTC
TRBV6-2/TRBV6-3	-	-	TRBJ1-2	CASTDEYGYTF	TGTGCCAGCACCGACGAGTATGGCTACACCTTC
TRBV7-8	many	-	TRBJ1-4	CASSERRGNEKLFF	TGTGCCAGCAGCGAGAGACGGGGGAATGAAAAACTGTTTTTT
TRBV6-1	many	-	TRBJ1-5	CASGDGSNQPQHF	TGTGCCAGCGGGGATGGGAGCAATCAGCCCCAGCATTTT
TRBV10-2	many	-	TRBJ2-5	CASIPGSEETQYF	TGCGCCAGCATCCCCGGGAGCGAGGAGACCCAGTACTTC
TRBV12-3/TRBV12-4	many	TRBD2	TRBJ2-7	CASSSSPGLDPYEQYF	TGTGCCAGCAGTTCCTCCCCGGGACTAGACCCCTACGAGCAGTACTTC
TRBV12-3/TRBV12-4	many	-	TRBJ1-2	CASSSSGGAAQRGYTF	TGTGCCAGCAGTTCGTCCGGGGGGGCAGCCCAGCGTGGCTACACCTTC